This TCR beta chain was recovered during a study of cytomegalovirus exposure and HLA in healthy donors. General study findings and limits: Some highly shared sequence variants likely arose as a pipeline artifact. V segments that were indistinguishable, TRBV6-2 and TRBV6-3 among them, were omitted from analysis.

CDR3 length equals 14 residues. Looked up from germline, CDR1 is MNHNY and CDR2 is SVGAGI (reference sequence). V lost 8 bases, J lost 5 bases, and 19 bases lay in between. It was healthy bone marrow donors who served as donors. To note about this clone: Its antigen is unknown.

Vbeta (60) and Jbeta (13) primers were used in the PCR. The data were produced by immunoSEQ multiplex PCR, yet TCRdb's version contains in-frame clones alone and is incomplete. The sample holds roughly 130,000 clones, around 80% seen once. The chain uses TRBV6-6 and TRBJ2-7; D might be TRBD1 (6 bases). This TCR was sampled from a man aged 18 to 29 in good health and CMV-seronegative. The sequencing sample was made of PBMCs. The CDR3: CASDLQGMPHEQYF. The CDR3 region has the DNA TGTGCCAGCGATTTACAGGGTATGCCTCACGAGCAGTACTTC.